The clone carrying this T cell receptor beta chain occurred a few times. The target antigen is unknown. The data stem from a study of T cells in Graves' hyperthyroidism and ophthalmopathy. Broader study findings: Expanded thyroid clonotypes (above 0.001) were mostly also found in blood.

Fresh peripheral blood, approximately 10 ml, yielded the PBMCs. V was pared by 4 bases and J by 2 bases, with 16 bases between. The CDR3 length is 15 residues. Germline V gives CDR1 GTSNPN, CDR2 SVGIG (reference sequence). What was amplified from RNA transcripts were TCR beta CDR3 regions. TCR CDR3 underwent first-round RT-PCR with the HTBI primer set. One entry per CDR3 protein results from TCRdb running MiXCR on the multiplex PCR reads. The data contain some 580,000 distinct CDR3 sequences, about 16% of them seen just once; the ten biggest clones take up more than 3%. The chain uses TRBV30 and TRBJ2-3, with D tentatively TRBD2 (5 bases). The sequence was obtained from a woman aged 40 to 55 with Graves' ophthalmopathy. Material: blood. DNA for the CDR3: TGTGCCTGGAACGCAGTGGGAGTAGCCACAGATACGCAGTATTTT. Amino acid sequence: CAWNAVGVATDTQYF.